The rows below give T cell receptor beta chains drawn from one sample of a study of cytomegalovirus exposure and HLA in healthy donors. Repertoires were generated with immunoSEQ multiplex PCR, while TCRdb's copy carries only in-frame clones and drops some. Of roughly 150,000 clones in the sample, approximately 72% were seen once. Sequenced sample: PBMCs. These receptors all come from a man in his forties or fifties in good health and CMV-seronegative. CDR3s leave out the opening cysteine and the closing phenylalanine or tryptophan.

v_gene,CDR3aa
TRBV15,ATSHAGTPQPQH
TRBV7-9,ASSHAETSYRSNEQF
TRBV19,ASNVGGSSPLH
TRBV5-1,ASHGGTEQF
TRBV5-4,ASSLAGGQIGYT
TRBV5-1,ASSLDTGGNTEAF
TRBV5-1,ASSAGTGESAF
TRBV11-2,ASSLFFGAKNIQY
TRBV6-1,ASSEFGGRGPSPLH
TRBV9,ASSHPIRQGSQETQY
TRBV19,ASSLRGDLYSNQPQH
TRBV6-5,ASSYLTPRDQPQH
TRBV5-5,ASSLVQADYGYT
TRBV4-1,ASSQPGQGAYEQY
TRBV6-1,ASSEAPENSPLH
TRBV4-1,ASSQDWGGGTHTYEQY
TRBV9,ASSVEGGAYGYT
TRBV7-6,ASSLDGGDYNEQF
TRBV27,ASRMEGRYEQY
TRBV18,ASSPTGGTYEQY
TRBV10-1,ASSRLAADTQY
TRBV5-4,ASSSGLAYTDTQY
TRBV5-4,ASSQGQGYQETQY
TRBV7-3,ASSLTGAGELF
TRBV14,ASSPQTVYEQY
TRBV28,ASSLMGFRGGNQPQH
TRBV4-2,ASSQDTGRNSYTGELF
TRBV5-4,ASSFIGAGNTIY
TRBV5-1,ASSLGTGGYEQY
TRBV5-1,ASSLEWTAGYT
TRBV14,ASSHGVSRGTQY
TRBV2,ASPPGWQETQY
TRBV27,ASSPRLAGRAFKETQY
TRBV5-8,ASSLSGRVDQPQH
TRBV27,ASSLTSGRTWEQY
TRBV4-1,ASSPQSRGEQF
TRBV21-1,ASRDKNEQF
TRBV7-6,ASSSRDEQF
TRBV23-1,ASSERQGPGYT
TRBV2,ASIVRNTEAF